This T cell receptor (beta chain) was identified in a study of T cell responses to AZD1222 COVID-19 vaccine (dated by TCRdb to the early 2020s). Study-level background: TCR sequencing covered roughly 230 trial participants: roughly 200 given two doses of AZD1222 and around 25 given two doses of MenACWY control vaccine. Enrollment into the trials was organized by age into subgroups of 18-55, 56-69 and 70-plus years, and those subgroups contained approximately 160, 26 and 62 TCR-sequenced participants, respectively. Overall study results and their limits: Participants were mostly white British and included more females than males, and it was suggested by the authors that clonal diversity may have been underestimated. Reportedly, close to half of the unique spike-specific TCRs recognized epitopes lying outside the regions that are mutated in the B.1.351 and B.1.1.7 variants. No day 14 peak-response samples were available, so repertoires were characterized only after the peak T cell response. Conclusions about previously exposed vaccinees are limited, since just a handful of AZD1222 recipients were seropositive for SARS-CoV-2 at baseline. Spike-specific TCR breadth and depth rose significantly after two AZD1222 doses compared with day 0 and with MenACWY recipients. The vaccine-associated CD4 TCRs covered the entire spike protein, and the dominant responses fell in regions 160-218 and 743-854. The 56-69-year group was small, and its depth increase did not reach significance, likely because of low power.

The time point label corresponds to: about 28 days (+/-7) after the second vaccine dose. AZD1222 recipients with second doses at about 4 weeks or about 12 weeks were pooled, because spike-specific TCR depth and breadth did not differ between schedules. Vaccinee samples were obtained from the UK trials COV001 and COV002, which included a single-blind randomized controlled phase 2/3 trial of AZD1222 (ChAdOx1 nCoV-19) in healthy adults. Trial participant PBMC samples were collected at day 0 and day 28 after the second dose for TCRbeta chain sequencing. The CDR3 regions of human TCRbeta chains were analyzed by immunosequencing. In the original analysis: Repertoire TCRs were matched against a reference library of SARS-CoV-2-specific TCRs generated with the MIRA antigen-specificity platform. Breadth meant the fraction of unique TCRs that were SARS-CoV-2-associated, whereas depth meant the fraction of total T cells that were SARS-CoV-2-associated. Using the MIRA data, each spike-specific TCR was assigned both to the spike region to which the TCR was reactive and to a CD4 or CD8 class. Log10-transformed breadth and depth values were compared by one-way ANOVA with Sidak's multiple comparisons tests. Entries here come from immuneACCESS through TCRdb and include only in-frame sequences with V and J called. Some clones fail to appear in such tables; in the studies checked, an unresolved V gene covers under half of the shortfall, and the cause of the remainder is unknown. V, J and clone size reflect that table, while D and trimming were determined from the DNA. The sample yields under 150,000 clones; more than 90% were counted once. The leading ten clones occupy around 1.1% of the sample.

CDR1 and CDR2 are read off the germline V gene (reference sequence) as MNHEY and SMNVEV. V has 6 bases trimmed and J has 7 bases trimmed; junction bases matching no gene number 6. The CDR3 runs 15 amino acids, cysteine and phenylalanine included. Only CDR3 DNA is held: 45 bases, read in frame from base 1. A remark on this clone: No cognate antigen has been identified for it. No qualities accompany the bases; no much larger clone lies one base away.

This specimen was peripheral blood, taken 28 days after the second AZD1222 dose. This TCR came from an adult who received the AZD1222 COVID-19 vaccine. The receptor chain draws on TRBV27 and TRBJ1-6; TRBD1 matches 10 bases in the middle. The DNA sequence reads TGTGCCAGCAGGTCCGGGACAGGGGTCAATTCACCCCTCCACTTT. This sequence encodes CASRSGTGVNSPLHF.